The 15 T cell receptor beta chains below were found in one sample sequenced in a study of T cell responses to AZD1222 COVID-19 vaccine. Some clones are missing from TCRdb's copy, which holds only in-frame ones; the method was immunoSEQ multiplex PCR. The sample holds about 200,000 clones, about 93% seen once. The sample consisted of peripheral blood, taken 28 days after the second AZD1222 dose. The source is an adult who received the AZD1222 COVID-19 vaccine.

The genes are TRBV5-1 and TRBJ2-7; a weak D match, TRBD1 (6 bases). Germline V gives CDR1 SGHRS, CDR2 YFSETQ. CDR3 size: 14 residues. V dropped 3 bases and J dropped 6 bases, with 16 bases sitting between them. CDR3 DNA sequence: TGCGCCAGCAGCTCAGGTGGGACACCCCCCGAGCAGTACTTC. The encoded protein is CASSSGGTPPEQYF.

This chain's CDR3 is CASRDRSTSQPQHF. Written as DNA, the CDR3 is TGTGCCAGCAGAGACAGATCCACTAGTCAGCCCCAGCATTTT. V gene TRBV6-6 combines with J gene TRBJ1-5; D is perhaps TRBD1 (5 bases). The germline V gene encodes CDR1 MNHNY and CDR2 SVGAGI (reference sequence). The ends were cut back, 6 bases at V and 6 bases at J, with 15 bases in the middle. This CDR3 has 14 amino acids.

The chain combines TRBV29-1 with TRBJ1-2; unclear D gene. Trimming cost V 0 bases and J 7 bases, with 12 bases left between them. The length of the CDR3 is 13 residues. Germline CDR1 SQVTM, CDR2 ANQGSEA. CDR3 in DNA: TGCAGCGTTGAAGATCTTCAGAGAGGTGGCTACACCTTC. Translation: CSVEDLQRGGYTF.

V is TRBV7-2 and J is TRBJ1-1; perhaps TRBD1 as D (5 bases). Trimming cost V 5 bases and J 5 bases, with 15 bases left between them. The CDR3 length is 14 residues. From germline, CDR1 is SGHTA and CDR2 FQGNSA. This chain's CDR3 is CASSGLGRGTEAFF. The CDR3 nucleotides are TGTGCCAGCAGCGGTCTGGGGCGAGGGACTGAAGCTTTCTTT.

Only a few counts were recorded for this clone. This chain joins TRBV4-1 and TRBJ2-7; 7 bases are shared with TRBD2. The CDR3 spans 13 residues. The V gene's germline CDR1 is MGHRA and CDR2 YSYEKL. The V and J ends lost 3 bases and 4 bases, in that order; junction bases with no gene match: 3. This CDR3 reads CASSHSRGYEQYF. CDR3 sequence (DNA): TGCGCCAGCAGCCACTCGCGGGGGTACGAGCAGTACTTC.

The gene calls are TRBV27 and TRBJ2-1, with 10 bases aligning to TRBD2. Trimming took 5 bases from V and 4 from J; bases not matched to a gene: 14. Germline V lookup: CDR1 MNHEY, CDR2 SMNVEV (reference sequence). CDR3 size: 18 residues. The CDR3 loop reads CASSLHPGSGGNYNEQFF. In DNA, the CDR3 is TGTGCCAGCAGTCTTCACCCCGGTAGCGGGGGGAATTACAATGAGCAGTTCTTC.

The rearrangement joins TRBV18 to TRBJ1-1, with TRBD1 as a possible D gene (5 bases). Trimming removed 3 bases at V and 5 bases at J, with 10 bases between. The CDR3 is made up of 13 amino acids. From germline, CDR1 is KGHSH and CDR2 LQKENI. The CDR3 region is CASSPQGWTEAFF. Written as DNA, the CDR3 is TGTGCCAGCTCACCCCAGGGCTGGACTGAAGCTTTCTTT. Looking up the rest from reference TRBV18 and TRBJ1-1 gives the full variable domain: NAGVMQNPRHLVRRRGQEARLRCSPMKGHSHVYWYRQLPEEGLKFMVYLQKENIIDESGMPKERFSAEFPKEGPSILRIQQVVRGDSAAYFCASSPQGWTEAFFGQGTRLTVV.

The chain joins TRBV12-3 or TRBV12-4 to TRBJ1-2; TRBD1 is a possible D gene (5 bases). This CDR3 is built from 13 residues. Trimming took 6 bases from V and 7 from J, leaving 15 bases between them. CDR3 in DNA: TGTGCCAGCAGCCCCCTCTTTGGGGGTGGCTACACCTTC. Encoded protein: CASSPLFGGGYTF.

The rearrangement links TRBV18 to TRBJ1-1; D is undetermined. This CDR3 has 14 residues. Germline V CDR1 and CDR2: KGHSH, LQKENI. Trimming shortened V by 3 bases and J by 1 base, and 9 bases separated the two germline ends. The CDR3 loop reads CASSPLGKNTEAFF. The CDR3 DNA sequence: TGTGCCAGCTCACCGTTAGGCAAGAACACTGAAGCTTTCTTT.

The J gene is TRBJ2-3, the V gene TRBV27; D gene uncertain. CDR3 length: 13 residues. V was pared by 5 bases and J by 3 bases, with 9 bases between. Germline CDR1 reads MNHEY; CDR2 reads SMNVEV (reference sequence). The CDR3 sequence is CASSTSGTDTQYF. The CDR3 nucleotides read TGTGCCAGCAGTACCTCCGGGACAGATACGCAGTATTTT.

This clone was seen once. This chain uses TRBV9 with TRBJ2-1, with TRBD2 matching 11 bases. The CDR3 loop spans 16 amino acids. V shed 3 bases, J shed 8 bases, and the junction held 10 bases outside the gene matches. Germline V gene lookup returns CDR1 SGDLS and CDR2 YYNGEE. CDR3 DNA sequence: TGTGCCAGCAGCGAACAATATAGCGGGGGGGCCGATGAGCAGTTCTTC. It encodes CASSEQYSGGADEQFF.

The chain has TRBV7-9 and TRBJ1-6; no clear D. Trimming removed 1 base at V and 0 bases at J, with 7 bases between. The germline V gene encodes CDR1 SEHNR and CDR2 FQNEAQ (reference sequence). The CDR3 has 16 amino acids. This CDR3 is CASSLVQSSYNSPLHF. CDR3 sequence (DNA): TGTGCCAGCAGCTTAGTTCAGAGCTCCTATAATTCACCCCTCCACTTT.

This chain connects TRBV9 to TRBJ2-7; D remains unclear. V lost 3 bases and J 2 bases, leaving 12 bases between the germline ends. CDR3 length: 14 amino acids. CDR1 and CDR2 (germline): SGDLS, YYNGEE. CDR3 DNA sequence: TGTGCCAGCAGCGCCCAGTGGGGTCCCTACGAGCAGTACTTC. Its translation is CASSAQWGPYEQYF.

The chain uses TRBV6-1 and TRBJ1-6; perhaps TRBD1 as D (6 bases). The CDR3 sequence is 15 residues long. Trimming stripped 2 bases from V and 7 bases from J, with 12 bases between. The germline gives CDR1 MNHNS, CDR2 SASEGT. The CDR3 spells CASSERGQGNSPLHF. CDR3 coding DNA: TGTGCCAGCAGTGAAAGAGGGCAGGGGAATTCACCCCTCCACTTT.

V usage is TRBV2 and J usage is TRBJ1-2; 7 bases line up with TRBD1. Germline V gene data show CDR1 as SNHLY and CDR2 as FYNNEI. This CDR3 contains 15 residues. J was trimmed by 2 bases and V by 6 bases; bases with no gene match: 9. The CDR3 DNA reads as TGTGCCAGCAGCGCGACCGGGACAGCCAACTATGGCTACACCTTC. Encoded protein: CASSATGTANYGYTF.